Listed below are T cell receptor beta chains from one sample, sequenced in a study of T cell responses to AZD1222 COVID-19 vaccine. The method was immunoSEQ multiplex PCR; TCRdb's version includes in-frame clones alone and lacks a portion of them. The repertoire holds fewer than 140,000 clones, with 90% as singletons. The sequences come from peripheral blood, collected on day 0 of AZD1222 vaccination. The receptors come from an adult in good health. The CDR3 runs from the conserved cysteine through the conserved F or W. The D gene is left open where the match is weak. Some rows have no size entry. The others give once, few or many, or a class for an expanded clone.

clone_size: once
v_call: TRBV5-1
d_call: TRBD1
j_call: TRBJ1-5
cdr3_aa: CASSIGTGGGNQPQHF
cdr3_nt: TGCGCCAGCAGCATTGGGACAGGTGGTGGCAATCAGCCCCAGCATTTT

clone_size: .
v_call: TRBV6-5
d_call: TRBD2
j_call: TRBJ2-3
cdr3_aa: CASKREGTDTQYF
cdr3_nt: TGTGCCAGCAAGCGGGAGGGTACAGATACGCAGTATTTT

clone_size: .
v_call: TRBV10-2
d_call: TRBD2
j_call: TRBJ2-7
cdr3_aa: CASSDPGGTKVPYEQYF
cdr3_nt: TGCGCCAGCAGTGATCCGGGGGGGACTAAAGTCCCCTACGAGCAGTACTTC

clone_size: .
v_call: TRBV24-1
d_call: TRBD1
j_call: TRBJ2-1
cdr3_aa: CATSDFPGQGGVLGQFF
cdr3_nt: TGTGCCACCAGTGATTTCCCCGGACAGGGGGGGGTCTTAGGGCAGTTCTTC

clone_size: .
v_call: TRBV7-2
d_call: .
j_call: TRBJ2-5
cdr3_aa: CASSPTSGWETQYF
cdr3_nt: TGTGCCAGCAGCCCGACTAGTGGTTGGGAGACCCAGTACTTC

clone_size: .
v_call: TRBV28
d_call: .
j_call: TRBJ2-1
cdr3_aa: CASSSSVDEQFF
cdr3_nt: TGTGCCAGCAGTTCTAGCGTAGATGAGCAGTTCTTC

clone_size: few
v_call: TRBV5-1
d_call: TRBD1
j_call: TRBJ1-2
cdr3_aa: CASSRTGVESYGYTF
cdr3_nt: TGCGCCAGCAGCAGGACAGGGGTTGAGAGCTATGGCTACACCTTC

clone_size: .
v_call: TRBV24-1
d_call: TRBD2
j_call: TRBJ2-1
cdr3_aa: CATSDSGSGRGNEQFF
cdr3_nt: TGTGCCACCAGTGATTCAGGGAGCGGGAGAGGTAATGAGCAGTTCTTC

clone_size: few
v_call: TRBV29-1
d_call: TRBD1
j_call: TRBJ1-1
cdr3_aa: CSARQGNTEAFF
cdr3_nt: TGCAGCGCCCGACAGGGAAACACTGAAGCTTTCTTT

clone_size: .
v_call: TRBV10-1
d_call: .
j_call: TRBJ1-1
cdr3_aa: CASSYGVNTEAFF
cdr3_nt: TGCGCCAGCTCTTACGGCGTGAACACTGAAGCTTTCTTT

clone_size: .
v_call: TRBV2
d_call: .
j_call: TRBJ2-1
cdr3_aa: CASTRGTYNEQFF
cdr3_nt: TGTGCCAGCACGCGCGGGACCTACAATGAGCAGTTCTTC

clone_size: .
v_call: TRBV3-1/TRBV3-2
d_call: TRBD1
j_call: TRBJ1-4
cdr3_aa: CASRPTGEVKLFF
cdr3_nt: TGTGCCAGCAGGCCGACAGGGGAAGTCAAACTGTTTTTT

clone_size: few
v_call: TRBV25-1
d_call: TRBD1
j_call: TRBJ1-2
cdr3_aa: CASSAGQGNGGYTF
cdr3_nt: TGTGCCAGCAGTGCCGGACAGGGAAACGGTGGCTACACCTTC

clone_size: few
v_call: TRBV4-1
d_call: .
j_call: TRBJ2-5
cdr3_aa: CASSPGTRPETQYF
cdr3_nt: TGCGCCAGCAGCCCTGGGACCCGCCCCGAGACCCAGTACTTC

clone_size: once
v_call: TRBV5-1
d_call: .
j_call: TRBJ1-4
cdr3_aa: CASSLAIQGGEKLFF
cdr3_nt: TGCGCCAGCAGCTTGGCGATCCAGGGTGGTGAAAAACTGTTTTTT

clone_size: .
v_call: TRBV12-3/TRBV12-4
d_call: .
j_call: TRBJ2-3
cdr3_aa: CASRLSTDTQYF
cdr3_nt: TGTGCCAGCAGACTCTCAACAGATACGCAGTATTTT